This TCR beta chain derives from a study of tumor-infiltrating lymphocytes in localized non-small cell lung cancer. Study at large: Tumor tissue and non-adjacent uninvolved lung came from each patient. Study-wide points: TCR sequencing covered a subset of patients with enough tissue. No link was found between tumor T-cell fraction and recurrence-free survival.

About this clone itself: Its antigen remains unknown.

Trimming left V 4 bases short and J 7 bases short, with 21 bases between. Looked up from germline, CDR1 is SGHNT and CDR2 is YYREEE (reference sequence). The CDR3 has 15 residues. TCRdb's table, derived via immunoSEQ multiplex PCR, lists solely in-frame clones and lacks some. The repertoire holds around 10,000 clones, with 72% as singletons. The clonotype was recovered from a human donor with non-small cell lung cancer. Sequencing was performed on lung tumor tissue. The chain employs TRBV5-4 and TRBJ2-7; perhaps TRBD1 as D (6 bases). The CDR3 protein is CASSPPTGPVREQYF. The CDR3 DNA is TGTGCCAGCAGCCCACCGACAGGTCCCGTTCGGGAGCAGTACTTC. Supplemented by reference TRBV5-4 and TRBJ2-7, the full variable domain reads ETGVTQSPTHLIKTRGQQVTLRCSSQSGHNTVSWYQQALGQGPQFIFQYYREEENGRGNFPPRFSGLQFPNYSSELNVNALELDDSALYLCASSPPTGPVREQYFGPGTRLTVT.